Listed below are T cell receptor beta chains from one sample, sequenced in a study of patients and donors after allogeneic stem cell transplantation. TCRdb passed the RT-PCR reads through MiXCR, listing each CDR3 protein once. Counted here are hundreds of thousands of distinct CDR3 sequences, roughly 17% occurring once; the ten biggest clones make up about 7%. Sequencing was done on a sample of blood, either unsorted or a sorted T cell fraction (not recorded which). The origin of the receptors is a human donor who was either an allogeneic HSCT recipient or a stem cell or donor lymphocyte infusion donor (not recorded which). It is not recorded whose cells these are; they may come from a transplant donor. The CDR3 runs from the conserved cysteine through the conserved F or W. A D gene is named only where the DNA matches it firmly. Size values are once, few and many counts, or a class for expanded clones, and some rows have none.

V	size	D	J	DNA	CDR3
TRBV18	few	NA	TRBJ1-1	TGTGCCAGCTCACCGAGGCAGCTACTGATGAACACTGAAGCTTTCTTT	CASSPRQLLMNTEAFF
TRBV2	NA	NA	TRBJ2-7	TGTGCCAGCAGCGGGCTCCCAGCGGGCTACGAGCAGTACTTC	CASSGLPAGYEQYF
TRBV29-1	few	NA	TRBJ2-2	TGCAGCGTTGTCGGGGGGCGCGGGGAGCTGTTTTTT	CSVVGGRGELFF
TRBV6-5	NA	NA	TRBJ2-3	TGTGCCAGCAGTTCCCGAATTACTCCGAGCGACACAGATACGCAGTATTTT	CASSSRITPSDTDTQYF
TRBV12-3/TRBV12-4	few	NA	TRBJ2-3	TGTGCCAGCAGTTCTAAGGGGTCAGATACGCAGTATTTT	CASSSKGSDTQYF
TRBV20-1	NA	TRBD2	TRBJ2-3	TGCAGCCCCAAGGCGGGGGAAGATACGCAGTATTTT	CSPKAGEDTQYF
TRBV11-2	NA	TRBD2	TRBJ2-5	TGTGCCAGCAGCTTAGTTGTACGGACTAGCGGAAGAGAAGAGACCCAGTACTTC	CASSLVVRTSGREETQYF
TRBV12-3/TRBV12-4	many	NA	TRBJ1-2	TGTGCCAGCAGTTACAGGGACTATGGCTACACCTTC	CASSYRDYGYTF
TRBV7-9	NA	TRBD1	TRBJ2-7	TGTGCCAGCAGCCCGGGACAGTACGAGCAGTACTTC	CASSPGQYEQYF
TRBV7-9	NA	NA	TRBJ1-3	TGTGCCAGCAGCCCCCGCGGGGGGCGGAACACCATATATTTT	CASSPRGGRNTIYF
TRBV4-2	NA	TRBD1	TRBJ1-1	TGTGCCAGCAGCCAATCGGACAGGGGAGGCACTGAAGCTTTCTTT	CASSQSDRGGTEAFF
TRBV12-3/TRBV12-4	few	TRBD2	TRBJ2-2	TGTGCCAGCAGGCCGTCCCCGGGACTATCAACCGGGGAGCTGTTTTTT	CASRPSPGLSTGELFF
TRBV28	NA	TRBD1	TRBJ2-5	TGTGCCAGCAGTTTCGCCGGCCTCGGGACAGGGGAAGAGACCCAGTACTTC	CASSFAGLGTGEETQYF
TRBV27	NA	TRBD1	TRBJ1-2	TGTGCCAGCAGTTTCCGAGGGGGACAGGGGGCGCCTGAGCACTATGGCTACACCTTC	CASSFRGGQGAPEHYGYTF
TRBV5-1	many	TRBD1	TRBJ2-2	TGCGCCAGCACCCCACAGGGGTCTACCGGGGAGCTGTTTTTT	CASTPQGSTGELFF
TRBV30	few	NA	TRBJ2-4	TGTGCCTGGAGTGGGGAGCCCAAAAACATTCAGTACTTC	CAWSGEPKNIQYF
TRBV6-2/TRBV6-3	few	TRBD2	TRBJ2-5	TGTGCCAGCAGTTCACCGGCGTGGGGACTAGCGGGGTTGGAGACCCAGTACTTC	CASSSPAWGLAGLETQYF
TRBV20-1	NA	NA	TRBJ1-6	TGCAGTGCTAGAGACCTGGGGAACAATTCACCCCTCCACTTT	CSARDLGNNSPLHF
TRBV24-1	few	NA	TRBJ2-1	TGTGCCACCAGTGAGCCACAGGGTAGCCGGTACAATGAGCAGTTCTTC	CATSEPQGSRYNEQFF
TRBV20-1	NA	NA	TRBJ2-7	TGCAGTGCCAGCGTCCTCGGAACCTACGAGCAGTACTTC	CSASVLGTYEQYF
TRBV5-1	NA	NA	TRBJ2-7	TGCGCCAGCAGCTTGGAGCGGCTCTACGAGCAGTACTTC	CASSLERLYEQYF
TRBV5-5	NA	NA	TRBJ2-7	TGTGCCAGCAGCTTGGTGGGGGCGAAGGACGAGCAGTACTTC	CASSLVGAKDEQYF
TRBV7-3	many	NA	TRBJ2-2	TGTGCCAGCAGCCTGGTTCAGGACCTCACCGGGGAGCTGTTTTTT	CASSLVQDLTGELFF
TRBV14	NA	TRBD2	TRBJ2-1	TGTGCCAGCAGCAGTAGCGGGCCCCCTAGGTTCTTC	CASSSSGPPRFF
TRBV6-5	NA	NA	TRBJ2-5	TGTGCCAGCAGTTACGCGGGACCCCAAGAGACCCAGTACTTC	CASSYAGPQETQYF
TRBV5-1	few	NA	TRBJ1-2	TGCGCCAGCAGCTTGGACCAGCGCCTATATGGCTACACCTTC	CASSLDQRLYGYTF
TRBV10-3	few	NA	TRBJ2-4	TGTGCCATCAGTGAGTATGGCGGAGGGGACCTAGCCAAAAACATTCAGTACTTC	CAISEYGGGDLAKNIQYF
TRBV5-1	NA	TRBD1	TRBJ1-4	TGCGCCAGCAGCTTGGAGTTCGGCAGGGGGCACGAAAAACTGTTTTTT	CASSLEFGRGHEKLFF
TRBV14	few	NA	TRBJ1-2	TGTGCCAGCAGCCGACAGGACTATGGCTACACCTTC	CASSRQDYGYTF
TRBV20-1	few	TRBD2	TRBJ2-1	TGCAGTGCTAGGGCACTAGCGGAAATTTACAATGAGCAGTTCTTC	CSARALAEIYNEQFF
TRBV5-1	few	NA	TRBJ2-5	TGCGCCAGCAGCGGGGGGGGGCCTGTGGAGACCCAGTACTTC	CASSGGGPVETQYF
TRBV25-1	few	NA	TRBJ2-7	TGTGCCAGCAGTGACCCCGATGGGGGGTTGGACGAGCAGTACTTC	CASSDPDGGLDEQYF
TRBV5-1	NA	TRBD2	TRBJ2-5	TGCGCCAGCAGCTTGGCACTAGCGGGAGTGGAGACCCAGTACTTC	CASSLALAGVETQYF
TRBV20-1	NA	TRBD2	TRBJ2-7	TGCAGTGCTAGTTCGGGAGGGATGAATCTCCGCGAGCAGTACTTC	CSASSGGMNLREQYF
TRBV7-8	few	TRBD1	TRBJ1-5	TGTGCCAGCAGCTTAGCCCGGACAGGGAACAATCAGCCCCAGCATTTT	CASSLARTGNNQPQHF
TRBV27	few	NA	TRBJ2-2	TGTGCCAGCAGCCCCTACGTGGGGGTGAACACCGGGGAGCTGTTTTTT	CASSPYVGVNTGELFF
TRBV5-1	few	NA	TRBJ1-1	TGCGCCAGCAGCTTGGGGGCACCACAGAACACTGAAGCTTTCTTT	CASSLGAPQNTEAFF
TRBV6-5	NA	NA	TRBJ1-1	TGTGCCAGCGCGAAAGGAACTGAAGCTTTCTTT	CASAKGTEAFF
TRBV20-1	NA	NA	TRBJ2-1	TGCAGTGCTAGACGGAGCAATGAGCAGTTCTTC	CSARRSNEQFF
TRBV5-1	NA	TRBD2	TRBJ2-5	TGCGCCAGCAGCTTTCCTAGCGGGGCGGAGACCCAGTACTTC	CASSFPSGAETQYF
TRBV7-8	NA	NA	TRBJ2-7	TGTGCCAGCAGCACGCGGGACAACTCCTACGAGCAGTACTTC	CASSTRDNSYEQYF